This TCR beta chain is drawn from a study of cytomegalovirus exposure and HLA in healthy donors. This CDR3 is 14 amino acids long. Germline V CDR1 and CDR2: MDHEN, SYDVKM. V lost 8 bases, J lost 2 bases, and 8 bases stayed unmatched. Vbeta (60) and Jbeta (13) primers were used in the PCR. Produced via immunoSEQ multiplex PCR; TCRdb's table is partial and in-frame only. The table records over 75,000 clones, 60% to 85% of them present only once. Specimen: PBMCs. The TCR was taken from a man in his 60s in good health and CMV-seropositive. This rearrangement joins TRBV28 to TRBJ1-2; 7 positions match TRBD1. CDR3 residues: CASSTGTVNYGYTF. The CDR3, as DNA: TGTGCCAGCTCAACCGGGACAGTAAACTATGGCTACACCTTC.